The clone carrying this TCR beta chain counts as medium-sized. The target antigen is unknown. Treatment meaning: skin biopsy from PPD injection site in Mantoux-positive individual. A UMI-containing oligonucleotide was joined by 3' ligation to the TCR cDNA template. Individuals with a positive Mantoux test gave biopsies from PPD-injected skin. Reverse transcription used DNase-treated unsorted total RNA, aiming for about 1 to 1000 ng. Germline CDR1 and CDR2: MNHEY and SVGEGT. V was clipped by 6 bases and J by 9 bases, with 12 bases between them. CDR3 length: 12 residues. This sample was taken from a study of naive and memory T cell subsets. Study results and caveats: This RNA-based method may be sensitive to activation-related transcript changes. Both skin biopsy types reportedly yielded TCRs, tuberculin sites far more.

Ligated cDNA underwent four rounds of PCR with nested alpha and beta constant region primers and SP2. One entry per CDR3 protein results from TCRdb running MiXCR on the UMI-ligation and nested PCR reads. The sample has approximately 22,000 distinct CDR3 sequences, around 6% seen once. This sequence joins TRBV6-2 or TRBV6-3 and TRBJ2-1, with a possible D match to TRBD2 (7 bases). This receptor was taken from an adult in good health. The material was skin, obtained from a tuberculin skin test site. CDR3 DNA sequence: TGTGCCAGCAGGCGGGGGCCCGGTGAGCAGTTCTTC. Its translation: CASRRGPGEQFF.